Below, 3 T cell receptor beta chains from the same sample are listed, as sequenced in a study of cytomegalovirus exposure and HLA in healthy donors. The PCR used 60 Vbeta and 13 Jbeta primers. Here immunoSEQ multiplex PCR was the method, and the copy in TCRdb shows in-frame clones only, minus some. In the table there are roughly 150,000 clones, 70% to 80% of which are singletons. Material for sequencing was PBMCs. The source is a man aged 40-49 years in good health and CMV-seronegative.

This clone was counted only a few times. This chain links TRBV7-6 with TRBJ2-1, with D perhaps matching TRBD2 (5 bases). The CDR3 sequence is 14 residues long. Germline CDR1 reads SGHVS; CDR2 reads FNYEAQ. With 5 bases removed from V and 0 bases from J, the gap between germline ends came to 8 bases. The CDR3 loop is CASSRGSSYNEQFF. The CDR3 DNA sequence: TGTGCCAGCAGCCGAGGGAGCTCCTACAATGAGCAGTTCTTC. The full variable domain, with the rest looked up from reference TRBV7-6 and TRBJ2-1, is GAGVSQSPRYKVTKRGQDVALRCDPISGHVSLYWYRQALGQGPEFLTYFNYEAQQDKSGLPNDRFSAERPEGSISTLTIQRTEQRDSAMYRCASSRGSSYNEQFFGPGTRLTVL.

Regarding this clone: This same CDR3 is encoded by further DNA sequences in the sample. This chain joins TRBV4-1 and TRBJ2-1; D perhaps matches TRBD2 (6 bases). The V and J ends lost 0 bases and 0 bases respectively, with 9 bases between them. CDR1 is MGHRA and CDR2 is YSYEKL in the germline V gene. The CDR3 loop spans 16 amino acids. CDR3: CASSQDAGSSYNEQFF. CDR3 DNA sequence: TGCGCCAGCAGCCAAGATGCCGGGAGCTCCTACAATGAGCAGTTCTTC.

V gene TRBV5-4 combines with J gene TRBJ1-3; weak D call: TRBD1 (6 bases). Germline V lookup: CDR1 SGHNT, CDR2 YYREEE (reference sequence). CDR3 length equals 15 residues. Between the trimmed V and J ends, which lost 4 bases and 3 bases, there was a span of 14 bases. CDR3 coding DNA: TGTGCCAGCAGCCCACTTTCAGGGGATGGAAACACCATATATTTT. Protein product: CASSPLSGDGNTIYF. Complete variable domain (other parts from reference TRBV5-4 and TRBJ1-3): ETGVTQSPTHLIKTRGQQVTLRCSSQSGHNTVSWYQQALGQGPQFIFQYYREEENGRGNFPPRFSGLQFPNYSSELNVNALELDDSALYLCASSPLSGDGNTIYFGEGSWLTVV.